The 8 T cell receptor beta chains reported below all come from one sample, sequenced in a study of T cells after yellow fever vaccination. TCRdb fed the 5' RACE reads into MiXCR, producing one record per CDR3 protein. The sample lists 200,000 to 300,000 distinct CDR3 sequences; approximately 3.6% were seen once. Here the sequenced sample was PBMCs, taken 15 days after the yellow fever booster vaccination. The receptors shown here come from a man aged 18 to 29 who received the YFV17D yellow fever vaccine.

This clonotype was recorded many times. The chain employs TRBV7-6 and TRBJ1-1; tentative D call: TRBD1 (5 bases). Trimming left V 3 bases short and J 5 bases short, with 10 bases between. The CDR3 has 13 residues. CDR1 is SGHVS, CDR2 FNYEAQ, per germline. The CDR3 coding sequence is TGTGCCAGCAGCTTTGCGGAGGGGACTGAAGCTTTCTTT. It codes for CASSFAEGTEAFF.

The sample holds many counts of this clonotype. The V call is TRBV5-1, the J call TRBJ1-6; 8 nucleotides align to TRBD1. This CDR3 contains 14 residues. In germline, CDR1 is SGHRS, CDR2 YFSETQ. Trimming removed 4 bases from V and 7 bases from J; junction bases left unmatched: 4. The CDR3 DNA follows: TGCGCCAGCAGCATAGACAGGGGAAATTCACCCCTCCACTTT. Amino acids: CASSIDRGNSPLHF.

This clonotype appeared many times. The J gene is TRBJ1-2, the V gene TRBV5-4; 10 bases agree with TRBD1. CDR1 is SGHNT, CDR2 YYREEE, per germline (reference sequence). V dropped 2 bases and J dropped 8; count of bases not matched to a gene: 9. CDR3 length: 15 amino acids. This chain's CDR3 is CASSFPGQGTRGYTF. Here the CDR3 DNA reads TGTGCCAGCAGCTTCCCGGGACAGGGGACGAGGGGCTACACCTTC.

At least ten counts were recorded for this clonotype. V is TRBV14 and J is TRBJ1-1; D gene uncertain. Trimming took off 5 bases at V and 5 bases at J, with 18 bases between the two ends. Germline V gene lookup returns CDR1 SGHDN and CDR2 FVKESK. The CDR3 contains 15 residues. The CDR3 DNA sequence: TGTGCCAGCAGCTCCCCCGAGTTGGTTAGGACTGAAGCTTTCTTT. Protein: CASSSPELVRTEAFF.

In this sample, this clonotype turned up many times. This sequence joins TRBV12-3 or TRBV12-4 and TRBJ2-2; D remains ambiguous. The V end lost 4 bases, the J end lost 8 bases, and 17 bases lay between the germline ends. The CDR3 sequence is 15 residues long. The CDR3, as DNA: TGTGCCAGCAGTTCCTCCGGGCCTAAGGGAGGGGAGCTGTTTTTT. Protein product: CASSSSGPKGGELFF.

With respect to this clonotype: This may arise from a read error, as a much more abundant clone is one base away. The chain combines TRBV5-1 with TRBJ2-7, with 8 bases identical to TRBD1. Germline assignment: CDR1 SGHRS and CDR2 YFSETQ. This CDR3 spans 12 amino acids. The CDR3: CASTDRVYDQYF. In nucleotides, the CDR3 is TGCGCCAGCACGGACAGGGTCTACGATCAGTACTTC. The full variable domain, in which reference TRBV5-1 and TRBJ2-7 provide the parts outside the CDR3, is KAGVTQTPRYLIKTRGQQVTLSCSPISGHRSVSWYQQTPGQGLQFLFEYFSETQRNKGNFPGRFSGRQFSNSRSEMNVSTLELGDSALYLCASTDRVYDQYFGPGTRLTVT.

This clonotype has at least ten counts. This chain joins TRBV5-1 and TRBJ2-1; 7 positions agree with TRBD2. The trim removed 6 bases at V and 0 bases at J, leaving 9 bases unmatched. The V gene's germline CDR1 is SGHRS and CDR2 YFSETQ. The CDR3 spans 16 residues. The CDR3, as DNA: TGCGCCAGCACCCCTGCCGGGGGGAGCTCCTACAATGAGCAGTTCTTC. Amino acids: CASTPAGGSSYNEQFF.

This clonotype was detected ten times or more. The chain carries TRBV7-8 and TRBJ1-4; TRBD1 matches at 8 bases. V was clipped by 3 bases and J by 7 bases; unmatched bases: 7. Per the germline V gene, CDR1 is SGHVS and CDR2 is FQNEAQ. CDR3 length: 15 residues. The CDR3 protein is CASSFGQGRGEKLFF. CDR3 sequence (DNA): TGTGCCAGCAGCTTCGGACAGGGACGGGGTGAAAAACTGTTTTTT.